The rows below give T cell receptor beta chains drawn from one sample of a study of blood T cell repertoires in COVID-19. The method was immunoSEQ multiplex PCR; TCRdb's version includes in-frame clones alone and lacks a portion of them. The sample yields some 97,000 clones, over 75% seen once. The specimen was peripheral blood. Receptor source: a human donor in a cohort sampled during active COVID-19. The CDR3 runs from the conserved cysteine through the conserved F or W. Each record gives: V gene, J gene, CDR3 protein.

>TRBV7-2|TRBJ2-7
CASSPSGGSYEQYF
>TRBV25-1|TRBJ1-5
CASSDRGASSNQPQHF
>TRBV3-1/TRBV3-2|TRBJ2-5
CASSQVLAGGSTQETQYF
>TRBV28|TRBJ1-1
CASSPTDTSEAFF
>TRBV19|TRBJ1-6
CASSGDTDNSPLHF
>TRBV4-3|TRBJ1-1
CASSRAGLGAEAFF
>TRBV18|TRBJ2-2
CASSPGHTDTGELFF
>TRBV6-2/TRBV6-3|TRBJ2-3
CASSYSFEAGALTDTQYF
>TRBV2|TRBJ1-1
CASSRGQGATEAFF
>TRBV15|TRBJ2-2
CATSPQREGPGELFF
>TRBV19|TRBJ1-2
CASSMAVNYGYTF
>TRBV7-9|TRBJ2-7
CASSLAGATLVLGFYEQYF
>TRBV19|TRBJ2-7
CASSRDSKYEQYF
>TRBV6-2/TRBV6-3|TRBJ2-3
CASSHGGTSGGAPQYF
>TRBV3-1/TRBV3-2|TRBJ2-1
CASSQELAGGNEQFF
>TRBV27|TRBJ2-5
CASSLHRGLGETQYF
>TRBV6-2/TRBV6-3|TRBJ1-2
CASSYPGGFRGYTF
>TRBV29-1|TRBJ1-1
CGVSTSNTEAFF
>TRBV19|TRBJ2-5
CASSAWGLVEQETQYF
>TRBV19|TRBJ2-3
CASSRSWSTDTQYF
>TRBV6-5|TRBJ2-7
CASSYIKTSGLLGQYF
>TRBV5-4|TRBJ1-4
CASSLRSGGTNEKLFF
>TRBV14|TRBJ2-7
CASSQVLAPNEQYF
>TRBV5-6|TRBJ1-4
CASSLQGMGEKLFF
>TRBV6-1|TRBJ2-6
CASSGYVGALYSGANVLTF
>TRBV12-3/TRBV12-4|TRBJ1-1
CASSFRGNTEAFF
>TRBV5-1|TRBJ1-5
CASSLDAAGGYQPQHF
>TRBV7-8|TRBJ1-1
CASSPRPGNTEAFF
>TRBV2|TRBJ1-5
CASEGTGAQHF
>TRBV9|TRBJ1-1
CASSGAPGTISTEAFF
>TRBV28|TRBJ2-2
CASLAGGGTGELFF
>TRBV6-1|TRBJ2-3
CASREMPPGLAGAENTDTQYF